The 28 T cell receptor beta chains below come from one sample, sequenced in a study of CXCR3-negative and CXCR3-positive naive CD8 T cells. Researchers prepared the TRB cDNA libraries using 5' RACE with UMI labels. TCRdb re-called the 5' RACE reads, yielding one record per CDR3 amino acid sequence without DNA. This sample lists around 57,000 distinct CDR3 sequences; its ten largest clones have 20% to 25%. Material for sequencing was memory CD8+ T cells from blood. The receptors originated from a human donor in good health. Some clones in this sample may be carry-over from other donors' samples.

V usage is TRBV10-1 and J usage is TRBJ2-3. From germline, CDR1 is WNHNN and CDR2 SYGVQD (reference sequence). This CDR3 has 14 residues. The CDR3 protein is CASSEEALTDTQYF.

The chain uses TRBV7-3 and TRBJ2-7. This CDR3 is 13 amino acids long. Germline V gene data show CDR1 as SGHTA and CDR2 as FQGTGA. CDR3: CASSLRNSYEQYF.

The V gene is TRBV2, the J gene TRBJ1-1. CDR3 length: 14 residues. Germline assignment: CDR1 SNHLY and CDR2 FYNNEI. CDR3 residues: CASPEAGSYTEAFF.

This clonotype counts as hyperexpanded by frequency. The CDR3 here is CASSSTGGAGSPLHF. The V and J genes are TRBV7-3 and TRBJ1-6; TCRdb lists TRBD1, though no DNA is available to test this call. Germline V gene lookup returns CDR1 SGHTA and CDR2 FQGTGA. The CDR3 is 15 residues long.

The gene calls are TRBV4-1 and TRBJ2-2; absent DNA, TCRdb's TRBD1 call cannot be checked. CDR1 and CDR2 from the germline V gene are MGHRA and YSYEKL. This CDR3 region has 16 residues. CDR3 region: CASSQDPGTFYGELFF.

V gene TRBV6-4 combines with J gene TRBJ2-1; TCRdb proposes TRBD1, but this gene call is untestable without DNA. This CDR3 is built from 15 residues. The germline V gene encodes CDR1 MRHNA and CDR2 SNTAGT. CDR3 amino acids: CASSDSGRDAGEQFF.

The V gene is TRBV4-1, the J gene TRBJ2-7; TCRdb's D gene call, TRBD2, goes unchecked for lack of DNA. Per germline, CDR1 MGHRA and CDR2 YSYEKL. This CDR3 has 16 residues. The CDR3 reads CASSQSSLAASYEQYF.

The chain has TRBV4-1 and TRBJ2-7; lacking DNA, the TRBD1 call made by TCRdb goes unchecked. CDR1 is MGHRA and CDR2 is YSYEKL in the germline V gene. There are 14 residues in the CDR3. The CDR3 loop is CASSQGTGDYEQYF.

This CDR3 reads CASSGWTGEAYF. The V gene is TRBV6-2 or TRBV6-3, the J gene TRBJ2-7; the TRBD1 assignment by TCRdb is unverifiable without DNA. The CDR3 is 12 amino acids. Per germline, CDR1 MNHEY and CDR2 SVGEGT.

CDR3 residues: CASSLPDSSYEQYF. The rearrangement uses TRBV7-9 and TRBJ2-7. This CDR3 has 14 residues. Germline V CDR1 and CDR2: SEHNR, FQNEAQ (reference sequence).

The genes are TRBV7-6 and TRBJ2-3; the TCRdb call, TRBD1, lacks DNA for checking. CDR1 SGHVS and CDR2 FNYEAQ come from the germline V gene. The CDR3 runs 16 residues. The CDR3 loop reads CASSLFDRGPADTQYF. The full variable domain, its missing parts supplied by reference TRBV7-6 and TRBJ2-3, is GAGVSQSPRYKVTKRGQDVALRCDPISGHVSLYWYRQALGQGPEFLTYFNYEAQQDKSGLPNDRFSAERPEGSISTLTIQRTEQRDSAMYRCASSLFDRGPADTQYFGPGTRLTVL.

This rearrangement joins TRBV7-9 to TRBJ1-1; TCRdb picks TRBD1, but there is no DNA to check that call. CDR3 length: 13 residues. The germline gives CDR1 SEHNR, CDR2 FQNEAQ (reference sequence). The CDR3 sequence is CASSPPGDTEAFF. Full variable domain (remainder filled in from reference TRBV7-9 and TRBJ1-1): DTGVSQNPRHKITKRGQNVTFRCDPISEHNRLYWYRQTLGQGPEFLTYFQNEAQLEKSRLLSDRFSAERPKGSFSTLEIQRTEQGDSAMYLCASSPPGDTEAFFGQGTRLTVV.

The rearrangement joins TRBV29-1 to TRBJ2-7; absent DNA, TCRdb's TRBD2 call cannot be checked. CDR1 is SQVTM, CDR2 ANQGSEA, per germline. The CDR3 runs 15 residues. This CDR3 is CSVETSTSGSYEQYF.

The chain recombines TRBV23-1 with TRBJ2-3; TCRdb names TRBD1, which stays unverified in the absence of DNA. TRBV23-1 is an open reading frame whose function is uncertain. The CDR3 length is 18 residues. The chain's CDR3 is CASSQSRHRGRGTDTQYF.

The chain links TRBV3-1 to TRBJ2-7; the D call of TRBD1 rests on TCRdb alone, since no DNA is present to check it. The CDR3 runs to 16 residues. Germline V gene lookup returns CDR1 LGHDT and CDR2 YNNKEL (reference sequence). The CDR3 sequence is CASSPQAGSEGYEQYF.

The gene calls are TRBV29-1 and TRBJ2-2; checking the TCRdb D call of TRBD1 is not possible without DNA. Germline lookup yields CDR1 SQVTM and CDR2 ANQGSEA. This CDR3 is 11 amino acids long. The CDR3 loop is CSVATGGELFF.

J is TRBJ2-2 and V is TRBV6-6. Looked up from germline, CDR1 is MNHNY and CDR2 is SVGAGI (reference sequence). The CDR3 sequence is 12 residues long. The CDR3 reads CASSHVSGELFF.

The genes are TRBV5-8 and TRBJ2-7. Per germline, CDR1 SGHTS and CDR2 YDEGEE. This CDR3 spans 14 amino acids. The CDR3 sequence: CASSFQGNRYEQYF.

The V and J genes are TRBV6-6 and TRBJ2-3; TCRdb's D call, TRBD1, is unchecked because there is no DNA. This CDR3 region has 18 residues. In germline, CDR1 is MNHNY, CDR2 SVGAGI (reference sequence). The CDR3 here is CASSYPGWGGDSTDTQYF.

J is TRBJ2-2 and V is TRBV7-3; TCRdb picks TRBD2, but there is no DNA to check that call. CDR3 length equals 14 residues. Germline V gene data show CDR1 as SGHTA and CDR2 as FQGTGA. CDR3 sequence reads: CASSLTGGTGELFF.

The CDR3: CASGFWDNQPQHF. This chain links TRBV12-5 with TRBJ1-5. Germline V gives CDR1 LGHNT, CDR2 FRNRAP. CDR3 length: 13 amino acids.

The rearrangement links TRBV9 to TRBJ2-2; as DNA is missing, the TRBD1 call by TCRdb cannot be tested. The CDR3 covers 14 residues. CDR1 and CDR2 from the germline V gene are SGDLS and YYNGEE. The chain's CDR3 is CASSIQGDTGELFF.

The chain's CDR3 is CATKEGNWDTDTQYF. The J gene is TRBJ2-3, the V gene TRBV6-1; without DNA, the TCRdb call of TRBD2 cannot be checked. The CDR3 has 15 residues. Germline CDR1 MNHNS, CDR2 SASEGT.

The CDR3 protein is CASSPGQGPSGANVLTF. V is TRBV12-3 or TRBV12-4 and J is TRBJ2-6; absent DNA, TCRdb's TRBD1 call cannot be checked. This CDR3 is built from 17 residues.

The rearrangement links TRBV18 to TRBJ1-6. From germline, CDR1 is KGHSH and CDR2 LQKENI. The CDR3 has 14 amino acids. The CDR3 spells CASSPENYNSPLHF.

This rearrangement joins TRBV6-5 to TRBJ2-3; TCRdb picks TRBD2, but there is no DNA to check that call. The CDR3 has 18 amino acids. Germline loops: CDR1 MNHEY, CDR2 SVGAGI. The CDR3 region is CASSRGLAGGPSTDTQYF.

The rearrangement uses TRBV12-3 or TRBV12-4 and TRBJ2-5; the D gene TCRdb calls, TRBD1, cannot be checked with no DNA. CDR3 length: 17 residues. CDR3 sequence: CASSRGLQGTPPGTQYF.

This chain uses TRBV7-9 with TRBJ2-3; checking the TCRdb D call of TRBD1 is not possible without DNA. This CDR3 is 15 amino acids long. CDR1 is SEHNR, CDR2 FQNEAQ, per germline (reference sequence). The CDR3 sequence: CASSLVAGSTDTQYF.